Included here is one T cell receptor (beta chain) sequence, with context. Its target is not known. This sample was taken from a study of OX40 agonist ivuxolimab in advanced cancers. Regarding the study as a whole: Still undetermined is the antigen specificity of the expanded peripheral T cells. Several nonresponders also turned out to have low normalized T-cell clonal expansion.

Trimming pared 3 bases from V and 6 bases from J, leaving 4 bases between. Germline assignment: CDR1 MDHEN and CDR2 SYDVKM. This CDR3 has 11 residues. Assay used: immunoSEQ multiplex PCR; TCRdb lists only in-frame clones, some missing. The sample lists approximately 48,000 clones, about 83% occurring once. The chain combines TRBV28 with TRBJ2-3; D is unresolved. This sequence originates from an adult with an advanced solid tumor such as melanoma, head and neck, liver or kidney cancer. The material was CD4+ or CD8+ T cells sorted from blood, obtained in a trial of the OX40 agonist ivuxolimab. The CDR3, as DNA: TGTGCCAGCAGTTTGGGCGATACGCAGTATTTT. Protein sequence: CASSLGDTQYF.